Shown below are 27 T cell receptor beta chains from a single sample sequenced in a study of patients and donors after allogeneic stem cell transplantation. TCRdb analysed the RT-PCR reads with MiXCR anew, one entry per CDR3 protein. The sample holds 150,000 to 200,000 distinct CDR3 sequences; 24% are singletons and the top ten take roughly 27%. Sequencing used blood, either unsorted or a sorted T cell fraction (not recorded which). These receptors were collected from a human donor who was either an allogeneic HSCT recipient or a stem cell or donor lymphocyte infusion donor (not recorded which). It is not recorded whose cells these are; they may come from a transplant donor.

The V and J genes are TRBV18 and TRBJ2-7, with TRBD1 matching 8 bases. J lost 4 bases, V lost 5 bases, and 7 bases had no gene match. CDR3 length: 14 residues. Germline V gene data show CDR1 as KGHSH and CDR2 as LQKENI. The CDR3 nucleotides read TGTGCCAGCTCAGTTGGACAGGGTCCTTACGAGCAGTACTTC. Protein: CASSVGQGPYEQYF.

This clonotype was observed a handful of times. This sequence joins TRBV6-2 or TRBV6-3 and TRBJ2-2, with 10 positions matching TRBD2. CDR1 and CDR2 from the germline V gene are MNHEY and SVGEGT. V lost 2 bases and J lost 10; bases outside the gene matches: 4. The CDR3 has 14 residues. The CDR3 loop is CASSYALAGVELFF. The CDR3 DNA reads as TGTGCCAGCAGTTACGCGCTAGCGGGAGTGGAGCTGTTTTTT.

This clonotype has only a few counts. The V and J genes are TRBV18 and TRBJ2-2; D is undetermined. Deletions cut 0 bases from V and 4 bases from J, with 6 bases between. The CDR3 is 14 amino acids. CDR1 and CDR2 from the germline V gene are KGHSH and LQKENI. The DNA for the CDR3 is TGTGCCAGCTCACCACCGTATGCCACCGGGGAGCTGTTTTTT. As protein: CASSPPYATGELFF.

This clonotype has only a few counts. The V and J genes are TRBV5-6 and TRBJ2-3; D possibly corresponds to TRBD2 (5 bases). Germline loops: CDR1 SGHDT, CDR2 YYEEEE. The V gene lost 4 bases and the J gene lost 5 bases, with 11 bases spanning the gap. The length of the CDR3 is 13 residues. CDR3 region: CASSQAGRDTQYF. CDR3 nucleotide sequence: TGTGCCAGCAGCCAGGCTGGGAGAGATACGCAGTATTTT.

The sample holds a few counts of this clonotype. The chain couples TRBV3-1 to TRBJ1-1; 9 bases align to TRBD1. CDR1 and CDR2 from the germline V gene are LGHDT and YNNKEL (reference sequence). V lost 0 bases and J lost 11; bases outside the gene matches: 7. The CDR3 totals 14 residues. The CDR3 spells CASSQEGDRVRAFF. CDR3 DNA: TGTGCCAGCAGCCAAGAGGGGGACAGGGTCAGGGCTTTCTTT.

The chain has TRBV12-3 or TRBV12-4 and TRBJ2-3, with D possibly being TRBD1 or TRBD2 (7 bases each). The CDR3 length is 15 residues. With 5 bases removed from V and 4 bases from J, the gap between germline ends came to 16 bases. CDR3 sequence: CASSLQGGMADTQYF. The CDR3, as DNA: TGTGCCAGCAGTCTCCAGGGGGGGATGGCAGATACGCAGTATTTT.

The genes are TRBV7-2 and TRBJ1-5, with TRBD1 as a possible D gene (6 bases). Germline CDR1 SGHTA, CDR2 FQGNSA. The CDR3 covers 16 residues. Trimming removed 3 bases from V and 2 bases from J, with 14 bases in between. CDR3 in amino acids: CASSFDGGAGNQPQHF. The CDR3 DNA reads TGTGCCAGCAGCTTTGATGGGGGCGCGGGCAATCAGCCCCAGCATTTT.

The CDR3 coding sequence is TGTGCCAGCAGCTTAGATCGGAGGACAAGGAGGGGCAATGAGCAGTTCTTC. Amino acids: CASSLDRRTRRGNEQFF. The chain has TRBV11-3 and TRBJ2-1, with D possibly TRBD2 on 6 matching bases. The V and J ends lost 0 bases and 6 bases respectively, with 18 bases between them. CDR1 and CDR2 (germline): SGHNT, YENEEA. This CDR3 has 17 amino acids.

The chain joins TRBV12-3 or TRBV12-4 to TRBJ2-3; 8 bases fit TRBD1. Trimming at V came to 3 bases and at J to 4 bases, leaving 6 bases not matched to a gene. CDR3 length: 15 amino acids. In nucleotides, the CDR3 is TGTGCCAGCAGTTTCCGCGCAGGGGGCGCAGATACGCAGTATTTT. This codes for CASSFRAGGADTQYF.

This clonotype appeared a few times. V gene TRBV10-3 combines with J gene TRBJ2-5; the match to TRBD1 covers 9 bases. CDR3 length equals 15 residues. CDR1 is ENHRY, CDR2 SYGVKD, per germline. The J segment lost 5 bases and the V segment lost 5 bases, leaving 9 bases of the junction unmatched. The CDR3 bases are TGTGCCATCAGTAAAGGGACAGGGATTGTGGAGACCCAGTACTTC. Translated: CAISKGTGIVETQYF.

CDR3 in DNA: TGTGCCAGCAGCTTAGGGACAGGGAAATTCAATCAGCCCCAGCATTTT. This codes for CASSLGTGKFNQPQHF. The rearrangement uses TRBV11-2 and TRBJ1-5; 8 positions match TRBD1. Germline assignment: CDR1 SGHAT and CDR2 FQNNGV. With V trimmed by 1 base and J by 3 bases, 5 bases remained unmatched. The CDR3 has 16 amino acids.

This clonotype was picked up many times. The rearrangement uses TRBV14 and TRBJ1-1, with 9 bases aligning to TRBD1. V trimming: 0 bases; J trimming: 1 base; junction bases outside the gene matches: 9. CDR1 and CDR2 from the germline V gene are SGHDN and FVKESK. The CDR3 runs 18 residues. The CDR3 reads CASSQDYGTGLGNTEAFF. The CDR3 region has the DNA TGTGCCAGCAGCCAAGATTACGGGACAGGGTTAGGGAACACTGAAGCTTTCTTT.

V usage is TRBV29-1 and J usage is TRBJ2-7, with TRBD1 matching 7 bases. Germline-derived CDR1 and CDR2 are SQVTM and ANQGSEA. V lost 7 bases, J lost 4 bases, and 4 bases stayed unmatched. The CDR3 totals 11 residues. CDR3 DNA sequence: TGCAGCGGTAGACAGGGTTACGAGCAGTACTTC. This gives the protein CSGRQGYEQYF.

The chain employs TRBV2 and TRBJ1-6; D not certain. The V end lost 6 bases, the J end lost 8 bases, and 11 bases lay between the germline ends. Germline V gene data show CDR1 as SNHLY and CDR2 as FYNNEI. This CDR3 comprises 13 residues. The chain's CDR3 is CASRAGNDSPLHF. The CDR3 bases are TGTGCCAGCAGGGCCGGGAATGATTCACCCCTCCACTTT.

This chain joins TRBV6-2 or TRBV6-3 and TRBJ2-7, with D possibly being TRBD2 (6 bases). The CDR3 has 13 amino acids. The V and J ends lost 6 bases and 5 bases respectively, with 14 bases between them. Germline V lookup: CDR1 MNHEY, CDR2 SVGEGT. DNA for the CDR3: TGTGCCAGCAGGAGGACTATCCCTGACGAGCAGTACTTC. Translated, it gives CASRRTIPDEQYF.

This clonotype was picked up a small number of times. The chain combines TRBV7-2 with TRBJ1-1, with D uncertain. The V gene's germline CDR1 is SGHTA and CDR2 FQGNSA. With 1 base removed from V and 7 bases from J, the gap between germline ends came to 10 bases. This CDR3 is built from 13 residues. DNA for the CDR3: TGTGCCAGCAGCTTAGTTGGTGGGGTTGAAGCTTTCTTT. Protein: CASSLVGGVEAFF.

The chain is built from TRBV4-3 and TRBJ2-1; the D gene is possibly TRBD2 (5 bases). The germline CDR1 and CDR2 sequences are LGHNA and YSLEER. Trimming cost V 4 bases and J 0 bases, with 10 bases left between them. The CDR3 totals 15 residues. CDR3 loop: CASSPRDSSYNEQFF. CDR3 coding DNA: TGCGCCAGCAGCCCCCGGGATAGCTCCTACAATGAGCAGTTCTTC.

The rearrangement links TRBV20-1 to TRBJ1-1; perhaps TRBD1 as D (5 bases). This CDR3 has 13 residues. Trimming pared 2 bases from V and 5 bases from J, leaving 12 bases between. Germline assignment: CDR1 DFQATT and CDR2 SNEGSKA (reference sequence). The CDR3 is CSARRRGGTEAFF. CDR3 nucleotide sequence: TGCAGTGCTAGACGGCGGGGGGGGACTGAAGCTTTCTTT.

This clonotype was recorded a few times. The chain couples TRBV5-5 to TRBJ1-4, with a weak D call TRBD1 (6 bases). This CDR3 contains 14 residues. The germline gives CDR1 SGHKS, CDR2 YYEKEE (reference sequence). Trimming shortened V by 4 bases and J by 6 bases, and 13 bases separated the two germline ends. CDR3 DNA: TGTGCCAGCAGCCTGATACAGGGAGATGAAAAACTGTTTTTT. Translation: CASSLIQGDEKLFF.

The V gene is TRBV7-8, the J gene TRBJ1-5, with D tentatively TRBD1 (6 bases). From germline, CDR1 is SGHVS and CDR2 FQNEAQ. Trimming cost V 7 bases and J 6 bases, with 13 bases left between them. This CDR3 is 13 amino acids long. CDR3 region: CASTSGEVQPQHF. The DNA of the CDR3 is TGTGCCAGCACCTCAGGGGAGGTTCAGCCCCAGCATTTT.

The sample holds many counts of this clonotype. The chain links TRBV29-1 to TRBJ1-4; 7 bases match TRBD1. This CDR3 region has 16 residues. Germline V gene data show CDR1 as SQVTM and CDR2 as ANQGSEA. V gave up 5 bases and J gave up 4 bases; unmatched junction bases: 13. The CDR3 bases are TGCAGCGTTAGACAGACTGGGACAGCGTTTAATGAAAAACTGTTTTTT. Protein product: CSVRQTGTAFNEKLFF.

Only a few counts were recorded for this clonotype. The CDR3 protein is CASSESGQGDIGYTF. The CDR3 DNA reads TGTGCCAGCAGTGAATCGGGACAGGGAGATATAGGCTACACCTTC. The chain carries TRBV6-1 and TRBJ1-2, with 9 bases that match TRBD1. The V segment lost 2 bases and the J segment 8 bases; nucleotides outside the gene matches: 9. The CDR3 runs 15 residues. From germline, CDR1 is MNHNS and CDR2 SASEGT.

This clonotype occurred a few times. The chain has TRBV7-2 and TRBJ1-1; D perhaps matches TRBD1 (5 bases). Germline-derived CDR1 and CDR2 are SGHTA and FQGNSA. CDR3 length: 13 amino acids. Trimming took 3 bases from V and 5 from J, leaving 10 bases between them. CDR3 DNA: TGTGCCAGCAGCTTCGAGGGGTTAACTGAAGCTTTCTTT. Translation: CASSFEGLTEAFF.

This clonotype was seen a few times. The chain combines TRBV2 with TRBJ2-3; D is uncertain. Trimming took off 2 bases at V and 0 bases at J, with 9 bases between the two ends. Germline CDR1 and CDR2: SNHLY and FYNNEI. There are 15 residues in the CDR3. In DNA form, the CDR3 reads TGTGCCAGCAGTGAACAAAGCGCCAGCACAGATACGCAGTATTTT. Its translation is CASSEQSASTDTQYF.

This clonotype has only a few counts. This sequence joins TRBV12-3 or TRBV12-4 and TRBJ1-2; tentatively, D is TRBD1 (6 bases). V lost 1 base to trimming and J lost 7 bases, with 7 bases between them. The CDR3 has 12 residues. The CDR3 is CASSLVGAGYTF. The CDR3 nucleotides are TGTGCCAGCAGTTTAGTGGGGGCTGGCTACACCTTC.

The chain uses TRBV6-2 or TRBV6-3 and TRBJ2-1, with D unclear. Germline CDR1 MNHEY, CDR2 SVGEGT. V dropped 2 bases and J dropped 12 bases, with 8 bases sitting between them. The length of the CDR3 is 11 residues. In DNA, the CDR3 is TGTGCCAGCAGTTACCAAAACAGGCAGTTCTTC. Its protein product is CASSYQNRQFF.

The V call is TRBV7-3, the J call TRBJ2-3; D unclear. The CDR3 loop spans 13 amino acids. Germline V lookup: CDR1 SGHTA, CDR2 FQGTGA. Trimming took off 5 bases at V and 5 bases at J, with 11 bases between the two ends. The CDR3 coding sequence is TGTGCCAGCAGCCCTCGATGGGGAGATACGCAGTATTTT. It encodes CASSPRWGDTQYF.